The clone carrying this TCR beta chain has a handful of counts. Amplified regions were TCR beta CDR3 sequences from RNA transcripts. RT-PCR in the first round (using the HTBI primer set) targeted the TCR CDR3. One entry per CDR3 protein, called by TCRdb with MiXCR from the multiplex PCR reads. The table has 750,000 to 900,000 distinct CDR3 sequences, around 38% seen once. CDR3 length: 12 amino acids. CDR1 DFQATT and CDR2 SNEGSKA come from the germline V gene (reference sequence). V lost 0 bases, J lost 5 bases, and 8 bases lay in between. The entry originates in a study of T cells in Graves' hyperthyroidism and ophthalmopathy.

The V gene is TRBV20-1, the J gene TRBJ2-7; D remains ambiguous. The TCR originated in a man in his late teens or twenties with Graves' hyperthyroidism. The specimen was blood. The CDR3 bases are TGCAGTGCTAGAGATGTGAGAAACGAGCAGTACTTC. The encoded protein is CSARDVRNEQYF.